What follows describes a single T cell receptor beta chain. The antigen is unknown. The CDR3 totals 14 residues. The germline V and J ends were trimmed by 2 bases and 3 bases, with 9 bases remaining between them. CDR1 and CDR2 (germline): MRHNA, SNTAGT. The sample belongs to a study of identifying expanded T cells in peripheral blood. General study findings and limits: Technical replicates showed about 1.1 changed clones; approximately 2 weeks 15 to 20; four weeks 19.

The repertoire was sequenced with immunoSEQ multiplex PCR; TCRdb's copy has only in-frame clones and lacks some. The profile covers around 57,000 clones, with approximately 87% appearing a single time and approximately 4.5% taken by the ten largest. The TCR sequence derives from a person between 18 and 75 years old in good health. The chain carries TRBV6-4 and TRBJ2-3; D not certain. The sample was blood. This CDR3 is CASSDKGITDTQYF. The DNA of the CDR3 is TGTGCCAGCAGTGACAAAGGGATAACAGATACGCAGTATTTT.